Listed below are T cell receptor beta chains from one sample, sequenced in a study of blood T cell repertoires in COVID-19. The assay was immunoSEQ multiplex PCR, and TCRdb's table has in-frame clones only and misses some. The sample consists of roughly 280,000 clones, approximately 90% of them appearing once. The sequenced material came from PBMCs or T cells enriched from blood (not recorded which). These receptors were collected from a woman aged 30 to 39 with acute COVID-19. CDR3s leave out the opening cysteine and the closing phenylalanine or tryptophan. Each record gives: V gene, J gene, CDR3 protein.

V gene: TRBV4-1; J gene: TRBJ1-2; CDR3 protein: ASSQEYDTTWRSYGYT
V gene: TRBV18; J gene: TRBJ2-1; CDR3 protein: ASSPRAGSPSGAYNEQF
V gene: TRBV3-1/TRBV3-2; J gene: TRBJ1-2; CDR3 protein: ASSQEGTGQYGYT
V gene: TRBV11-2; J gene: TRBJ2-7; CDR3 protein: ASSFTGGEQY
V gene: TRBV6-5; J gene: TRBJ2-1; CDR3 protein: ASSSLTSGSSNEQF
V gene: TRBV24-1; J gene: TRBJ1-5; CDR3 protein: ATSGGQYSNQPQH
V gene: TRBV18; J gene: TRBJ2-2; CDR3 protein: ASSPRVPNSNTGELF
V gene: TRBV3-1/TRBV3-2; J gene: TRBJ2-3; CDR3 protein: ASSQGAGLAGDTQY
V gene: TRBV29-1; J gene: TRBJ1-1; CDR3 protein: SVEDRWRNTEAF
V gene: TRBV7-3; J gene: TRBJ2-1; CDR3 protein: ASSLTSDGGHNEQF
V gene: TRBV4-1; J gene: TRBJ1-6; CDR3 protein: ASSQTPGTGGRNSPLH
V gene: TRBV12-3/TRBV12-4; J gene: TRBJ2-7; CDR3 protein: ASRTSGGYEQY
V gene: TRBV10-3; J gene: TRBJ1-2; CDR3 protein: AISAEWYGYT
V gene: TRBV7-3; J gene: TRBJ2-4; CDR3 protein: ASSLMGGTKNIQY
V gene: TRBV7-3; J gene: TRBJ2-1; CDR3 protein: ASKQESSYNEQF
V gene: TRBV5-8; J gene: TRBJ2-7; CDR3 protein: ASRRGTDSYEQY
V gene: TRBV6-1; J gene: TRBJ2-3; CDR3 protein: ASSELGSADTQY
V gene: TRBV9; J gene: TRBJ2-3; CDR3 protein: ASSETIHSTDTQY
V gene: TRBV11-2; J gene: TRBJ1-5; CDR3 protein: ASSLTGAGNQPQH
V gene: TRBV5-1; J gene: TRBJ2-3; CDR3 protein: ASSLGSSGSGTDTQY
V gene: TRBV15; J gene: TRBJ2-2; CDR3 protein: ATSRDFTVTGELF
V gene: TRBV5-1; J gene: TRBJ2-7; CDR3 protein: ASSLVASGRAEDRGEQY
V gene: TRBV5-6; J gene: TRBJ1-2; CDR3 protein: ASSLYRDGYT
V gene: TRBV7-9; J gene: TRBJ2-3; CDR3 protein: ASSFQSDTQY
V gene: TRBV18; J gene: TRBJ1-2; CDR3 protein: ASSHSQGDGYT
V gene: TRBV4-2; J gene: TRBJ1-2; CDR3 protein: ASSQRTDRGHGYGYT
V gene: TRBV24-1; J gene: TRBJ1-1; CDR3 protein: ATSDSRVGTEAF
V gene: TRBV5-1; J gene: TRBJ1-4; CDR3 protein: ASSSGTGQEKLF
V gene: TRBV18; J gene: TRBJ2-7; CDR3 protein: ASSPELAGGGTEQY
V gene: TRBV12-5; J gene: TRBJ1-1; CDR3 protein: ASGSLRRPGTEAF
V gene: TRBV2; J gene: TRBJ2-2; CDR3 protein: AILISSGDGFANTGELF
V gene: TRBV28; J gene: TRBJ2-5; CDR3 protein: ASSPSSGRASVRAETQY
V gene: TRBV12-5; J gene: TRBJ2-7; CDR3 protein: ASGFPLAGVNRGWREQY
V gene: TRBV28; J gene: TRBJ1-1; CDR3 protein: ASRIRGHSEAF
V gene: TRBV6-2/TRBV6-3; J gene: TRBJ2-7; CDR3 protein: ASSSPPGREGSPYEQY
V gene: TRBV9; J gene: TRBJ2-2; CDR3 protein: ASSLTPGTSDLAGELF
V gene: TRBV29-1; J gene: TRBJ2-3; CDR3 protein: SVTGTSLTQY
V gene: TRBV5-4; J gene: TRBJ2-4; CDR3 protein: ASSQWESTKNIQY
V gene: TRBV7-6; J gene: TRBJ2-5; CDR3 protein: ASSLLGSQETQY
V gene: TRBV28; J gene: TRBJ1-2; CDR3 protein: ASSFDEPRYGYT
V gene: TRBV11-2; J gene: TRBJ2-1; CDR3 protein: ASSLYPSGSSYNEQF
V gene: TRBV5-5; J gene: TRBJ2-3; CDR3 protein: ASSGVGLAGTDTQY
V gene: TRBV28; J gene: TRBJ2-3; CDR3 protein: ASSSTNLPDTQY
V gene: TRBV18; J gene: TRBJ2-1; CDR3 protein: ASSLAGTTYNEQF
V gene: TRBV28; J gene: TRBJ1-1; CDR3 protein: ASSMGGFNTEAF
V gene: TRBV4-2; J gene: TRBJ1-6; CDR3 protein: ASSQPTIEGSPLH
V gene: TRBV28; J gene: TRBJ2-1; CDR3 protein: ASSSQGLRQF
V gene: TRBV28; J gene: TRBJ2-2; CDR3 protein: ASTTGASTGELF
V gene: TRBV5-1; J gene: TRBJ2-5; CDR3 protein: ASSLVPERQETQY
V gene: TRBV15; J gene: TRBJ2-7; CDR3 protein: ATSRDLGKTYEQY
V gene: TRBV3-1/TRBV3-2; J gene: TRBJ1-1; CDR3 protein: ASSQEQGSTEAF
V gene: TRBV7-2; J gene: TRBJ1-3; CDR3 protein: ASSLVAGQASTIY
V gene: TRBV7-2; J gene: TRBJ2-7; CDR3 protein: ASSYDRGREQY
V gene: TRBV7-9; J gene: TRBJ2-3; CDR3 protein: ASSVSSGTDTQY
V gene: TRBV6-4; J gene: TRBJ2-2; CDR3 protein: ASAWEANTGELF
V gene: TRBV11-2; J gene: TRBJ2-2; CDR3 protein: ASSLLSGGTGELF
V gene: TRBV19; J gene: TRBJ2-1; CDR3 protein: ASSGGLVGEQF